The 20 T cell receptor beta chains below were found in one sample sequenced in a study of blood T cell repertoires in COVID-19. Produced via immunoSEQ multiplex PCR; TCRdb's table is partial and in-frame only. The sample lists about 110,000 clones, around 90% occurring once. The sample taken for sequencing was peripheral blood. These TCRs come from a woman aged 50 to 65 with acute or convalescent COVID-19.

This clone was found once. The rearrangement joins TRBV6-2 or TRBV6-3 to TRBJ1-2, with D possibly TRBD1 on 6 matching bases. Germline V gene data show CDR1 as MNHEY and CDR2 as SVGEGT. Trimming shortened V by 1 base and J by 8 bases, and 11 bases separated the two germline ends. The CDR3 consists of 13 residues. Here the CDR3 DNA reads TGTGCCAGCAGTTACTGGGCAGGGGTAGGCTACACCTTC. Its protein product is CASSYWAGVGYTF.

The genes are TRBV27 and TRBJ2-7; 8 nucleotides align to TRBD2. The V gene end was trimmed by 3 bases and the J gene end by 0 bases; junction bases not matched to a gene: 10. Germline assignment: CDR1 MNHEY and CDR2 SMNVEV (reference sequence). The CDR3 spans 17 residues. The CDR3 nucleotides are TGTGCCAGCAGTTTTTTCCCTAGCGGGTCTTTCTCCTACGAGCAGTACTTC. Encoded protein: CASSFFPSGSFSYEQYF.

V is TRBV25-1 and J is TRBJ2-2, with D maybe TRBD1 (6 bases). CDR3 length equals 15 residues. Germline V lookup: CDR1 MGHDK, CDR2 SYGVNS. V lost 6 bases, J lost 7 bases, and 18 bases lay in between. CDR3 in DNA: TGTGCCAGCAGAAAAGGACAGCGCCCCGGCGGGGAGCTGTTTTTT. It encodes CASRKGQRPGGELFF.

The J gene is TRBJ2-7, the V gene TRBV19, with 7 nucleotides matching TRBD2. This CDR3 is 13 amino acids long. Germline V gene sequence: CDR1 LNHDA, CDR2 SQIVND (reference sequence). Unmatched junction bases numbered 1, after V lost 4 bases and J lost 1 base. CDR3 nucleotide sequence: TGTGCCAGTAGTAGGGAGGGATCCTACGAGCAGTACTTC. Translating gives CASSREGSYEQYF.

The chain has TRBV5-4 and TRBJ2-2; 7 bases align to TRBD2. The V gene's germline CDR1 is SGHNT and CDR2 YYREEE (reference sequence). The length of the CDR3 is 17 residues. The V segment lost 0 bases and the J segment 1 base; nucleotides outside the gene matches: 6. The CDR3 spells CASSLALGGENTGELFF. The DNA of the CDR3 is TGTGCCAGCAGCTTGGCCCTTGGGGGGGAGAACACCGGGGAGCTGTTTTTT. The entire variable domain, with the rest obtained from reference TRBV5-4 and TRBJ2-2, is as follows: ETGVTQSPTHLIKTRGQQVTLRCSSQSGHNTVSWYQQALGQGPQFIFQYYREEENGRGNFPPRFSGLQFPNYSSELNVNALELDDSALYLCASSLALGGENTGELFFGEGSRLTVL.

The V gene is TRBV6-5, the J gene TRBJ2-1, with TRBD2 matching 8 bases. This CDR3 has 16 residues. Germline V gene data show CDR1 as MNHEY and CDR2 as SVGAGI. The V gene end was trimmed by 4 bases and the J gene end by 3 bases; junction bases not matched to a gene: 8. This CDR3 reads CASSSPGTSIYNEQFF. CDR3 DNA: TGTGCCAGCAGTTCCCCCGGGACTAGTATCTACAATGAGCAGTTCTTC.

This clone has a single count. The V and J genes are TRBV28 and TRBJ2-7, with TRBD2 matching over 12 bases. The CDR3 covers 16 residues. Losses at the gene ends were 6 bases for V and 5 bases for J; bases not matched to a gene: 11. Germline CDR1 MDHEN, CDR2 SYDVKM. The CDR3 region has the DNA TGTGCCAGCAGCTTCCAACGACTAGCGGGAGTAAACGAGCAGTACTTC. It yields the protein CASSFQRLAGVNEQYF. Full variable domain (remainder filled in from reference TRBV28 and TRBJ2-7): DVKVTQSSRYLVKRTGEKVFLECVQDMDHENMFWYRQDPGLGLRLIYFSYDVKMKEKGDIPEGYSVSREKKERFSLILESASTNQTSMYLCASSFQRLAGVNEQYFGPGTRLTVT.

This sequence joins TRBV28 and TRBJ2-3; 8 nucleotides match TRBD1. Losses at the gene ends were 9 bases for V and 4 bases for J; bases not matched to a gene: 12. This CDR3 has 15 residues. Germline lookup yields CDR1 MDHEN and CDR2 SYDVKM. The CDR3 is CASSRSGQGADTQYF. CDR3 coding DNA: TGTGCCAGTTCCCGGTCCGGACAGGGAGCAGATACGCAGTATTTT.

J is TRBJ2-5 and V is TRBV5-1, with 9 bases fitting TRBD2. The trim removed 0 bases at V and 5 bases at J, leaving 8 bases unmatched. The CDR3 is made up of 16 amino acids. Germline V gene lookup returns CDR1 SGHRS and CDR2 YFSETQ. This CDR3 reads CASSLVVRGRGETQYF. CDR3 in DNA: TGCGCCAGCAGCTTGGTGGTTCGCGGGAGGGGGGAGACCCAGTACTTC.

The chain combines TRBV27 with TRBJ2-3; the D is unclear. The V gene's germline CDR1 is MNHEY and CDR2 SMNVEV (reference sequence). Between the trimmed V and J ends, which lost 4 bases and 0 bases, there was a span of 20 bases. The CDR3 runs to 18 residues. CDR3 protein: CASSSSYPAWASTDTQYF. The DNA of the CDR3 is TGTGCCAGCAGTTCCTCCTACCCCGCGTGGGCGAGCACAGATACGCAGTATTTT.

The chain couples TRBV4-2 to TRBJ2-7, with TRBD2 matching over 7 bases. This CDR3 comprises 15 residues. The V gene's germline CDR1 is LGHNA and CDR2 YNFKEQ. After removal of 2 bases from V and 5 bases from J, the junction contained 9 bases not matched to a gene. The CDR3 sequence: CASSQNGRGINEQYF. In nucleotides, the CDR3 is TGTGCCAGCAGCCAAAATGGGAGGGGAATCAACGAGCAGTACTTC.

The chain has TRBV25-1 and TRBJ2-4; 8 bases align to TRBD1. Germline V gives CDR1 MGHDK, CDR2 SYGVNS. Unmatched junction bases numbered 0, after V lost 4 bases and J lost 1 base. CDR3 size: 14 residues. CDR3 residues: CASSGTGAKNIQYF. In nucleotides, the CDR3 is TGTGCCAGCAGTGGGACAGGGGCCAAAAACATTCAGTACTTC. The full variable domain, with the rest looked up from reference TRBV25-1 and TRBJ2-4, is EADIYQTPRYLVIGTGKKITLECSQTMGHDKMYWYQQDPGMELHLIHYSYGVNSTEKGDLSSESTVSRIRTEHFPLTLESARPSHTSQYLCASSGTGAKNIQYFGAGTRLSVL.

V and J are TRBV27 and TRBJ2-7, with 10 nucleotides matching TRBD2. The V gene's germline CDR1 is MNHEY and CDR2 SMNVEV (reference sequence). V lost 7 bases and J lost 2; bases outside the gene matches: 14. CDR3 length equals 17 residues. CDR3 region: CASTPGSGRTPTYEQYF. DNA of the CDR3: TGTGCCAGCACCCCGGGTAGCGGGAGGACCCCAACCTACGAGCAGTACTTC.

About this clone: Distinct nucleotide sequences in the sample also encode this CDR3. The chain combines TRBV30 with TRBJ2-7; weak D call: TRBD2 (5 bases). Per germline, CDR1 GTSNPN and CDR2 SVGIG (reference sequence). The V end was cut by 3 bases, the J end by 2 bases, with 5 bases between. The CDR3 consists of 11 residues. CDR3 sequence (DNA): TGTGCCTGGAGCGGGGCCTACGAGCAGTACTTC. It codes for CAWSGAYEQYF.

V is TRBV5-6 and J is TRBJ2-5; 8 bases line up with TRBD1. J lost 2 bases, V lost 4 bases, and 7 bases had no gene match. This CDR3 comprises 15 residues. Germline CDR1 SGHDT, CDR2 YYEEEE. The CDR3 region has the DNA TGTGCCAGCAGCCGTGACAGGGGTGAACAAGAGACCCAGTACTTC. Protein sequence: CASSRDRGEQETQYF.

The CDR3 DNA reads as TGCGCCAGCGGGCAGGGCAGTGGCTATGGCTACACCTTC. This translates into CASGQGSGYGYTF. This chain links TRBV5-1 with TRBJ1-2; D may be TRBD1 (5 bases). The CDR3 spans 13 residues. Trimming cost V 7 bases and J 4 bases, with 14 bases left between them. Germline V CDR1 and CDR2: SGHRS, YFSETQ.

The chain has TRBV5-4 and TRBJ1-1; maybe TRBD1 (5 bases). The germline V and J ends were trimmed by 3 bases and 4 bases, with 16 bases remaining between them. Germline V gene data show CDR1 as SGHNT and CDR2 as YYREEE (reference sequence). This CDR3 region has 15 residues. The CDR3 nucleotides are TGTGCCAGCAGCTCACCCCGGGGGGTTGGCACTGAAGCTTTCTTT. Its translation: CASSSPRGVGTEAFF.

CDR3 nucleotide sequence: TGTGCCAGCAGTGGTACTCCCGGGGTTACGAGCTCCTACGAGCAGTACTTC. Translating gives CASSGTPGVTSSYEQYF. This rearrangement joins TRBV6-1 to TRBJ2-7; TRBD2 might be the D (5 bases). Trimming took off 4 bases at V and 0 bases at J, with 19 bases between the two ends. This CDR3 is 17 amino acids long. Germline V gives CDR1 MNHNS, CDR2 SASEGT.

The chain recombines TRBV4-1 with TRBJ2-5; TRBD1 matches 7 bases. Germline V gene lookup returns CDR1 MGHRA and CDR2 YSYEKL. Germline trimming cut 4 bases from V and 5 bases from J; bases unmatched to any gene: 4. The CDR3 is made up of 13 amino acids. CDR3 loop: CASSLDRVETQYF. Here the CDR3 DNA reads TGCGCCAGCAGCCTAGACAGGGTCGAGACCCAGTACTTC.

V is TRBV5-1 and J is TRBJ2-7; 15 nucleotides match TRBD2. Per the germline V gene, CDR1 is SGHRS and CDR2 is YFSETQ. V lost 6 bases to trimming and J lost 0 bases; unmatched junction nucleotides: 13. The CDR3 length is 19 residues. For the CDR3, the DNA is TGCGCCAGCAACAACAGGACTAGCGGGAGGGCAGCGGGCTCCTACGAGCAGTACTTC. This encodes CASNNRTSGRAAGSYEQYF.